The text below deals with one T cell receptor beta chain. The antigen is not known. V was pared by 4 bases and J by 1 base, with 17 bases between. This CDR3 is built from 16 residues. Germline loops: CDR1 SGHRS, CDR2 YFSETQ. The data were taken from a study of CD8+ T cells in alopecia areata. Study-wide points: Under tofacitinib, fewer expanded CD8+ clones appeared among the top 100 scalp clones. Sequencing of scalp tissue also captures the resident alphabeta T cells of normal skin.

RNA was isolated and reverse transcribed to cDNA, the sequencing template. Produced via immunoSEQ multiplex PCR; TCRdb's table is partial and in-frame only. The sample yields about 120,000 clones, approximately 53% seen once. Treatment indicated: oral pan-JAK inhibitor, 5-10 mg twice daily. Collected material from alopecia areata patients comprised lesional scalp punch biopsies and peripheral blood. The material sequenced was CD4+ T cells sorted from blood, taken at week 4, from a patient treated with tofacitinib. The TCR comes from a human donor with alopecia areata. The chain is built from TRBV5-1 and TRBJ2-5; D perhaps matches TRBD2 (5 bases). The CDR3 protein is CASSVGRGEIQETQYF. In DNA form, the CDR3 reads TGCGCCAGCAGCGTGGGCCGTGGGGAGATCCAAGAGACCCAGTACTTC.